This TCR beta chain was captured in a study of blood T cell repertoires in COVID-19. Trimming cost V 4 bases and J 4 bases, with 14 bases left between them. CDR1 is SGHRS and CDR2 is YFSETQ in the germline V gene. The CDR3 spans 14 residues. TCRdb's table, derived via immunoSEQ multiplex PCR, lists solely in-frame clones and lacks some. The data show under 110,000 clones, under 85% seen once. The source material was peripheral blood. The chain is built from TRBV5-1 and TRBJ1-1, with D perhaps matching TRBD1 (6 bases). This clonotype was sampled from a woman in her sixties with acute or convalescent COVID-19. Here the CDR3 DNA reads TGCGCCAGCAGCGAACAGGGTGTTTCCACTGAAGCTTTCTTT. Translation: CASSEQGVSTEAFF.